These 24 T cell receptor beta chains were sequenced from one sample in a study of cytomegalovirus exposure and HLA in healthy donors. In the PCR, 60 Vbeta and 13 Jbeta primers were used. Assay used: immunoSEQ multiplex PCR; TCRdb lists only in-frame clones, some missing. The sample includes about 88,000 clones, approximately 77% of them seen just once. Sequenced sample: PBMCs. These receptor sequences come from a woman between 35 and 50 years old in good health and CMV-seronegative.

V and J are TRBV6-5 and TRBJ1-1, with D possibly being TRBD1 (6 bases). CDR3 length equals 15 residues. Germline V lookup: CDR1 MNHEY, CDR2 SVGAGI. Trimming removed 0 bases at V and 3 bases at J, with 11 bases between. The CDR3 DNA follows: TGTGCCAGCAGTTACTCGGACAGTCATTACACTGAAGCTTTCTTT. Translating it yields CASSYSDSHYTEAFF.

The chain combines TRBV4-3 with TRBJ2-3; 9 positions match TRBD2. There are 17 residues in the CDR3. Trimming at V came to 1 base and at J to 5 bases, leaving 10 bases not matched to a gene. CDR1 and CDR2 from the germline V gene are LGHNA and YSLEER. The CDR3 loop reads CASSQGGSGGVLDTQYF. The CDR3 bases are TGCGCCAGCAGCCAAGGGGGTAGCGGGGGCGTATTAGATACGCAGTATTTT.

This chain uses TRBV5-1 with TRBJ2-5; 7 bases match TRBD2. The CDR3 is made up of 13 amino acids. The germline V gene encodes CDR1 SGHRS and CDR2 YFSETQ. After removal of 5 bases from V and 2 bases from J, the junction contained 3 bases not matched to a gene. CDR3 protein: CASSTGLQETQYF. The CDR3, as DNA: TGCGCCAGCAGTACGGGACTACAAGAGACCCAGTACTTC. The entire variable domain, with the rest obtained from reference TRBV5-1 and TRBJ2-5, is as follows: KAGVTQTPRYLIKTRGQQVTLSCSPISGHRSVSWYQQTPGQGLQFLFEYFSETQRNKGNFPGRFSGRQFSNSRSEMNVSTLELGDSALYLCASSTGLQETQYFGPGTRLLVL.

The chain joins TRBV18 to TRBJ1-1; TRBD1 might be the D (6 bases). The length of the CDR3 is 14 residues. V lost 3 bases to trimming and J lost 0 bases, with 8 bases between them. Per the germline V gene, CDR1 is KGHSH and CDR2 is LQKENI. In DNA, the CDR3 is TGTGCCAGCTCACCGGGACACCTGAACACTGAAGCTTTCTTT. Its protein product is CASSPGHLNTEAFF.

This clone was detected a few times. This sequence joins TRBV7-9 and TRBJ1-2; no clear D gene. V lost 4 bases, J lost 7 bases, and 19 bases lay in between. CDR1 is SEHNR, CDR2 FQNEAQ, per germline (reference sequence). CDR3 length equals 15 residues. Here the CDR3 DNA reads TGTGCCAGCAGCTATCAATCTCCCTCCTGGGCTGGCTACACCTTC. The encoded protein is CASSYQSPSWAGYTF. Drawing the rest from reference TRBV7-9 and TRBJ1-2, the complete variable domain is DTGVSQNPRHKITKRGQNVTFRCDPISEHNRLYWYRQTLGQGPEFLTYFQNEAQLEKSRLLSDRFSAERPKGSFSTLEIQRTEQGDSAMYLCASSYQSPSWAGYTFGSGTRLTVV.

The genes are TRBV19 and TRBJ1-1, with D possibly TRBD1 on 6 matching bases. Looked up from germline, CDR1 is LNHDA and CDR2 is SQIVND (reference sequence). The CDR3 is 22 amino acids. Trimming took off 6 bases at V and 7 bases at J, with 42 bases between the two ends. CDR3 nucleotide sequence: TGTGCCAGTAGCCGCCCGCGGGGCGGGACCCGATACACAGTGCCAAGGGGGGGTGAAGCTTTCTTT. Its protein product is CASSRPRGGTRYTVPRGGEAFF.

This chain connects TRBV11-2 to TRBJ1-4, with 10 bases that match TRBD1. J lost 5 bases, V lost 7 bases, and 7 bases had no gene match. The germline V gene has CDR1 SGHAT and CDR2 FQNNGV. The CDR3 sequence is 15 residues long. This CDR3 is CASTLRTGGNEKLFF. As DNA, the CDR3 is TGTGCCAGCACCCTCCGGACAGGGGGGAATGAAAAACTGTTTTTT.

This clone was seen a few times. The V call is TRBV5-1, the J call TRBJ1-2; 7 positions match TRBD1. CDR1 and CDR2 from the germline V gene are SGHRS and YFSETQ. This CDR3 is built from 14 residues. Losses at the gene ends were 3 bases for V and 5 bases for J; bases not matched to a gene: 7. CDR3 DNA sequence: TGCGCCAGCAGCTATGGGGACAGTACTTATGGCTACACCTTC. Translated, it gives CASSYGDSTYGYTF.

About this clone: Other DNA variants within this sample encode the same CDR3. CDR3 region: CASSTYRVTGELFF. In DNA, the CDR3 is TGTGCCAGCAGTACGTACAGGGTAACCGGGGAGCTGTTTTTT. The chain links TRBV27 to TRBJ2-2; a possible D gene is TRBD1 (6 bases). The CDR3 totals 14 residues. Germline loops: CDR1 MNHEY, CDR2 SMNVEV (reference sequence). V shed 5 bases and J shed 5 bases, with 12 bases lying between them.

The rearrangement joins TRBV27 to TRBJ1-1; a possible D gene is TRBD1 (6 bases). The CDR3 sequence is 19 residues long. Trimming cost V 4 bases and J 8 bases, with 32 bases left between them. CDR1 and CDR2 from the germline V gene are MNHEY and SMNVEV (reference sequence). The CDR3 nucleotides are TGTGCCAGCAGTTCGAGGCACCTTACAGGGTTTAAAGTACACGTAGAAGCTTTCTTT. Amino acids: CASSSRHLTGFKVHVEAFF.

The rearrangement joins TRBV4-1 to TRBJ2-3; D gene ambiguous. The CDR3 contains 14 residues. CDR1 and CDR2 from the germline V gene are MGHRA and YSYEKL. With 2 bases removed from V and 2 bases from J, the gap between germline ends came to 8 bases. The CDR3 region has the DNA TGCGCCAGCAGCCAATTACTGCTCACAGATACGCAGTATTTT. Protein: CASSQLLLTDTQYF.

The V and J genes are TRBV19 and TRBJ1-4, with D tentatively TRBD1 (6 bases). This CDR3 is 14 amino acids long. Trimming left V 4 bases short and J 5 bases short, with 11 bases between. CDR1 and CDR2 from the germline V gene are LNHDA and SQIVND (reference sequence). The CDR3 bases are TGTGCCAGTAGTACCGACAGGTCGAATGAAAAACTGTTTTTT. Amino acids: CASSTDRSNEKLFF.

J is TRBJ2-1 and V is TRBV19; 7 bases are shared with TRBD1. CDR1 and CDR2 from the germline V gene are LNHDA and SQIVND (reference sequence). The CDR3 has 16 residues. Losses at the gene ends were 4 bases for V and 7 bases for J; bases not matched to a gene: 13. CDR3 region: CASSTQTTGSGNEQFF. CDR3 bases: TGTGCCAGTAGTACACAAACGACAGGGTCAGGTAATGAGCAGTTCTTC.

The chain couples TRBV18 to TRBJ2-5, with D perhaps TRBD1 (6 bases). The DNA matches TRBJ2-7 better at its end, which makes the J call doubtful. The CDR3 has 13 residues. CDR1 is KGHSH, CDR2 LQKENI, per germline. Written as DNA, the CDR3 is TGTGCCAGCTCACCGGACAGCTCCTACGAGCAGTACTTC. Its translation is CASSPDSSYEQYF.

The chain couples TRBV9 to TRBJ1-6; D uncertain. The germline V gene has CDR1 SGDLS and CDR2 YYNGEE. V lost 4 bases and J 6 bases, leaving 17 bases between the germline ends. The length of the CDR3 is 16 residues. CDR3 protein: CASSSFKGGINSPLHF. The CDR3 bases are TGTGCCAGCAGCTCCTTTAAGGGCGGGATTAATTCACCCCTCCACTTT.

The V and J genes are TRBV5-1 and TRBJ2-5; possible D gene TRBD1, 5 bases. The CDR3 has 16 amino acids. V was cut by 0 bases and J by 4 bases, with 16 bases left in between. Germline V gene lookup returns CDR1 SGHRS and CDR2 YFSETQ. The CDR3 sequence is CASSLGWGDPGETQYF. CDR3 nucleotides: TGCGCCAGCAGCTTGGGGTGGGGCGACCCAGGAGAGACCCAGTACTTC.

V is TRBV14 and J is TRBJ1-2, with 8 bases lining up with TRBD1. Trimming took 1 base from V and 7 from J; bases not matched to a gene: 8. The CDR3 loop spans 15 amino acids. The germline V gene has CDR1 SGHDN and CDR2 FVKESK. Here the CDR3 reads CASSQGVRGQFGYTF. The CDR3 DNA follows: TGTGCCAGCAGCCAAGGTGTCAGGGGGCAATTTGGCTACACCTTC.

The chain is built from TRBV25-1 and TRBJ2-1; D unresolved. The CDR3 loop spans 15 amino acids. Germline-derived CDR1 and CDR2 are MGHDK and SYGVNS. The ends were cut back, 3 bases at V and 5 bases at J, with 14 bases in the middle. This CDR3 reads CASSDPTGSHNEQFF. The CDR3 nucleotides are TGTGCCAGCAGTGACCCCACGGGTTCGCACAATGAGCAGTTCTTC. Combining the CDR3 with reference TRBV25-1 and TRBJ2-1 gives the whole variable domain EADIYQTPRYLVIGTGKKITLECSQTMGHDKMYWYQQDPGMELHLIHYSYGVNSTEKGDLSSESTVSRIRTEHFPLTLESARPSHTSQYLCASSDPTGSHNEQFFGPGTRLTVL.

The CDR3 DNA is TGTGCCAGCAGTGAGTCCGGGATTCAGTACTTC. Its protein is CASSESGIQYF. The J gene is TRBJ2-4, the V gene TRBV2; D is uncertain. The CDR3 runs to 11 residues. Germline CDR1 is SNHLY and CDR2 is FYNNEI. V dropped 3 bases and J dropped 10 bases, with 7 bases sitting between them.

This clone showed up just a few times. This CDR3 reads CAITQGAEGNQPQHF. The CDR3 bases are TGTGCCATCACACAGGGGGCGGAAGGCAATCAGCCCCAGCATTTT. The J gene is TRBJ1-5, the V gene TRBV6-1; TRBD1 agrees at 9 bases. CDR1 and CDR2 from the germline V gene are MNHNS and SASEGT. Unmatched junction bases numbered 9, after V lost 10 bases and J lost 2 bases. This CDR3 contains 15 residues.

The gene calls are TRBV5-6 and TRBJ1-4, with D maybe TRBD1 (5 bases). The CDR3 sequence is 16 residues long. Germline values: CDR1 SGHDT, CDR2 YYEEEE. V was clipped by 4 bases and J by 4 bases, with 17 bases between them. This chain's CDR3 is CASSERGSIDNEKLFF. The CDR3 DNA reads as TGTGCCAGCAGCGAAAGGGGATCCATAGATAATGAAAAACTGTTTTTT.

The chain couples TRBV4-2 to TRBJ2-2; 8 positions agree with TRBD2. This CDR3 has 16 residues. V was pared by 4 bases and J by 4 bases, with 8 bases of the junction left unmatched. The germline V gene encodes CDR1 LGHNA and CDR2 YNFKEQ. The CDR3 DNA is TGTGCCAGCAGCCCCACCGGGACTAGGTCCACCGGGGAGCTGTTTTTT. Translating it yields CASSPTGTRSTGELFF.

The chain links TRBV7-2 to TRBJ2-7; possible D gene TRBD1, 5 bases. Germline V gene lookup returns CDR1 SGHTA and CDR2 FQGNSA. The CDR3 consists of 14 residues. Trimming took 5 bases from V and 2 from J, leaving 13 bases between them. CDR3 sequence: CASSTTTGAYEQYF. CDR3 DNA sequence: TGTGCCAGCAGCACTACCACAGGTGCCTACGAGCAGTACTTC.

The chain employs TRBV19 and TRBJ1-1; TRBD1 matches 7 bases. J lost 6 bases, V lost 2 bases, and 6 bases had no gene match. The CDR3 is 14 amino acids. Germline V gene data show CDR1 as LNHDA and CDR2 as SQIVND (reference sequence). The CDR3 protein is CASSIPGTVPEAFF. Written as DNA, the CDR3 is TGTGCCAGTAGTATACCCGGGACAGTTCCTGAAGCTTTCTTT. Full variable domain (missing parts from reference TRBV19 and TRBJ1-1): DGGITQSPKYLFRKEGQNVTLSCEQNLNHDAMYWYRQDPGQGLRLIYYSQIVNDFQKGDIAEGYSVSREKKESFPLTVTSAQKNPTAFYLCASSIPGTVPEAFFGQGTRLTVV.